The rows below give T cell receptor beta chains drawn from one sample of a study of graft-versus-host responses after intestinal transplantation. Profiled with immunoSEQ multiplex PCR; TCRdb holds only in-frame clones, not every one. The sample has around 26,000 clones; roughly 95% are singletons. Source: PBMCs, taken 156 days after intestinal transplant. The source of these receptors is a human patient who received an intestinal transplant, so some T cells may come from the graft donor. Each CDR3 is given with its conserved first and last residue.

V	length	J	CDR3
TRBV2	14	TRBJ1-1	CASSENGVNTEAFF
TRBV7-9	12	TRBJ1-2	CASSFSRYGYTF
TRBV5-1	14	TRBJ2-1	CASSSTTLKNEQFF
TRBV19	14	TRBJ2-7	CASSIRSGVHEQYF
TRBV5-1	16	TRBJ2-2	CASSLGAGVNTGELFF
TRBV28	12	TRBJ2-7	CASRANSYEQYF
TRBV11-2	14	TRBJ2-5	CASSLVGQGETQYF
TRBV7-6	14	TRBJ2-3	CASSLAGGTDTQYF
TRBV4-1	12	TRBJ2-7	CASSPTGHEQYF
TRBV9	17	TRBJ1-1	CASQAGQGAMYQGEAFF
TRBV30	13	TRBJ1-2	CAWSVGGRGGYTF
TRBV27	15	TRBJ2-5	CASRHEQGFGETQYF
TRBV2	14	TRBJ2-7	CASRGAGGTYEQYF
TRBV4-1	15	TRBJ1-1	CASSQATTGNTEAFF
TRBV4-1	14	TRBJ2-7	CASSQVTGTYEQYF
TRBV7-8	14	TRBJ1-1	CASSPHRVYTEAFF
TRBV7-9	15	TRBJ2-5	CASSLRYGFEETQYF
TRBV27	14	NA	CASSFGVVGNEQYF
TRBV7-9	12	TRBJ2-7	CASSSITHEQYF
TRBV5-5	13	TRBJ1-1	CASSLTRMTEAFF
TRBV5-5	14	TRBJ2-4	CASSLVGEEDIQYF
TRBV5-4	16	TRBJ2-7	CASSQIGVDLLYEQYF
TRBV4-1	15	TRBJ2-1	CASSLLAGGGDEQFF
TRBV12-5	19	TRBJ2-3	CASGPFGVAGVGGTDTQYF
TRBV5-5	14	TRBJ1-4	CASRQGPTNEKLFF
TRBV27	16	TRBJ1-6	CASKLTGGAGNSPLHF
TRBV28	18	TRBJ2-1	CASQGRVRPPSSYNEQFF
TRBV4-3	17	TRBJ2-1	CASSQDRAGGDYNEQFF